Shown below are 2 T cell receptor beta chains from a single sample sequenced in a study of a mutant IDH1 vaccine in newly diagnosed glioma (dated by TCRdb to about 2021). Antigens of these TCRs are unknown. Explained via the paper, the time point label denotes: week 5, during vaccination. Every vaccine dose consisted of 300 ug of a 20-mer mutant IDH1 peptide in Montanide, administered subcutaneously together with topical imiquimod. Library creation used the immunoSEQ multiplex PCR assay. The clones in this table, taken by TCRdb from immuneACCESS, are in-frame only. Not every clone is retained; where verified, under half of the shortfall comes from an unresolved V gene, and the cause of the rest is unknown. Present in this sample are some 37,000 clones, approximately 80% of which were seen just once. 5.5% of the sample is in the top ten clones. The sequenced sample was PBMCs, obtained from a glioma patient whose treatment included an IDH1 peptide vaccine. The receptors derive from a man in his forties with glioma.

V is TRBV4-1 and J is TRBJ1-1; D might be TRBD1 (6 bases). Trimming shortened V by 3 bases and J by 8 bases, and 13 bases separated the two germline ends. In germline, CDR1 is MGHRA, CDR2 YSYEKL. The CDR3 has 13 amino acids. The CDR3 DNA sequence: TGCGCCAGCAGCCAGGGTTCCGGGACAGAAGCTTTCTTT. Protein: CASSQGSGTEAFF.

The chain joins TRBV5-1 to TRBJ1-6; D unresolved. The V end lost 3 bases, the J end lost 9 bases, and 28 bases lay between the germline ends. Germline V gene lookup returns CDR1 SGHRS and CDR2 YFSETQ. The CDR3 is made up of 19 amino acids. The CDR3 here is CASSSNVGAAYQIGSPLHF. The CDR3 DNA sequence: TGCGCCAGCAGCTCCAACGTGGGCGCTGCCTACCAAATCGGTTCACCCCTCCACTTT.